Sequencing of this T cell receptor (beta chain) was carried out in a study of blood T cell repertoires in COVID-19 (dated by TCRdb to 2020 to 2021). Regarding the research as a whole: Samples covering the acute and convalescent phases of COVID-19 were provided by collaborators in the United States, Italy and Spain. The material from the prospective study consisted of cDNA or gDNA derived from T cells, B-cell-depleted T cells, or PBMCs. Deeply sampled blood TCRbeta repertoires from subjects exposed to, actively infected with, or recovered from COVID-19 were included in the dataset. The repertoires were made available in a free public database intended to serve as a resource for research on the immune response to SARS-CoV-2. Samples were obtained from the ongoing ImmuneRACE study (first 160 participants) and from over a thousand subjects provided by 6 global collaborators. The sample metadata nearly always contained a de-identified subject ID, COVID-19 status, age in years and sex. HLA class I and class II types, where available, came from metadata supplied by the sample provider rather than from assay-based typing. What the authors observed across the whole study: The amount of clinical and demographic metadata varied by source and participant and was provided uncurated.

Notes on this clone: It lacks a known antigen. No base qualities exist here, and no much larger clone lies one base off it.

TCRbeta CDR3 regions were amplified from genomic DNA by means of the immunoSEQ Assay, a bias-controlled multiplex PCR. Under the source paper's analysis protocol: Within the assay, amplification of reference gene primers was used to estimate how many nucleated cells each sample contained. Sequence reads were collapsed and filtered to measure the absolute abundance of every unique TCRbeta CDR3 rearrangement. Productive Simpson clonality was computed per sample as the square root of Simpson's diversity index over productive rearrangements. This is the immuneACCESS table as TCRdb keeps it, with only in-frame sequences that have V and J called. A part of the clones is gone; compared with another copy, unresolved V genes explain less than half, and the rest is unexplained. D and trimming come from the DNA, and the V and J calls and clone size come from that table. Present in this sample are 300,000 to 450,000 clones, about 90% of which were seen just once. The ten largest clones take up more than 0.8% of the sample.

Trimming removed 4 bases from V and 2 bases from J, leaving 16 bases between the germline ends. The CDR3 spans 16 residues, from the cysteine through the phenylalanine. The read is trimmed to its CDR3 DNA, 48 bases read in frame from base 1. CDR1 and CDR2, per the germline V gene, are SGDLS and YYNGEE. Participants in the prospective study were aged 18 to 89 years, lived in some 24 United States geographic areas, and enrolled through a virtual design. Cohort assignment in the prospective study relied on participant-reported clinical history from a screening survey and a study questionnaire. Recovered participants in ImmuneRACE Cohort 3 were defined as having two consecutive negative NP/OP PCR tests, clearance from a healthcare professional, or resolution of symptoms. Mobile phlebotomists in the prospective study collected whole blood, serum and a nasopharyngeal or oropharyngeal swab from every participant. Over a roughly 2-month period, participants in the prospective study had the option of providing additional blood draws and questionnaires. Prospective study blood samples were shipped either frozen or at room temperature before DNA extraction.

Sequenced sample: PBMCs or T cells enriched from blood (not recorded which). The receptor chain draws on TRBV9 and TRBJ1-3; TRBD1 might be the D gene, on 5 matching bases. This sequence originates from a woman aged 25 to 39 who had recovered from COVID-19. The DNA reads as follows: TGTGCCAGCAGCCCCGGGGGAGGGCCCACTGGAAACACCATATATTTT. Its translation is CASSPGGGPTGNTIYF.